This T cell receptor beta chain stems from a study of shared clonotypes between healthy human individuals. The wider study: Sampling drew on donors who were a couple of women and a few men aged 18 to 49.

The repertoire was sequenced with immunoSEQ multiplex PCR; TCRdb's copy has only in-frame clones and lacks some. The top ten hold 0.5% to 0.65% of the sample, which has 950,000 to 1,100,000 clones, approximately 78% seen once. From CD4+ cells came CD45RA+ naive and CD45RA-negative memory subsets. Overall study results and limits: The generation probabilities recorded for non-shared clonotypes fell below those of clonotypes shared by all four donors.

Regarding this clone: As yet, its antigen is unknown.

The germline V and J ends were trimmed by 0 bases and 0 bases, with 7 bases remaining between them. The germline gives CDR1 SGHKS, CDR2 YYEKEE (reference sequence). CDR3 length: 15 residues. The chain has TRBV5-5 and TRBJ1-3; D unresolved. Material: memory CD4+ T cells from PBMCs. Subset of the sample: CD45RA-negative fraction. This clonotype was sampled from a man between 18 and 29 years old in good health. Some clones in this sample may be carry-over from other donors' samples. Here the CDR3 reads CASSLGRPSGNTIYF. CDR3 coding DNA: TGTGCCAGCAGCTTGGGCAGGCCCTCTGGAAACACCATATATTTT. The full variable domain, completed using reference TRBV5-5 and TRBJ1-3, is DAGVTQSPTHLIKTRGQQVTLRCSPISGHKSVSWYQQVLGQGPQFIFQYYEKEERGRGNFPDRFSARQFPNYSSELNVNALLLGDSALYLCASSLGRPSGNTIYFGEGSWLTVV.